This passage covers 17 T cell receptor beta chains from one sample sequenced in a study of identical twins. TCRdb reanalysed the 5' RACE reads using MiXCR and keeps one entry per CDR3 protein. The sample has around 510,000 distinct CDR3 sequences; 13% to 15% are singletons. In addition, the sample was reused for a study of yellow fever vaccine responses in identical twins.

Material for sequencing was CD4+ T cells sorted from blood. Source of these receptors: a woman under 30 in good health.

This clonotype occurred a few times. The chain joins TRBV12-3 or TRBV12-4 to TRBJ2-7; perhaps TRBD2 as D (5 bases). V shed 6 bases and J shed 6 bases, with 21 bases lying between them. The CDR3 totals 15 residues. CDR3 nucleotide sequence: TGTGCCAGCAGCCTAGCTGGGTCGGTTTCGGGCGAGCAGTACTTC. Its protein product is CASSLAGSVSGEQYF.

This clonotype came up many times. The chain combines TRBV20-1 with TRBJ1-2, with TRBD1 as a possible D gene (5 bases). Germline loops: CDR1 DFQATT, CDR2 SNEGSKA (reference sequence). There are 14 residues in the CDR3. V shed 1 base and J shed 4 bases, with 13 bases lying between them. The CDR3 sequence is CSARVVQGRYGYTF. As DNA, the CDR3 is TGCAGTGCTAGAGTAGTCCAGGGACGCTATGGCTACACCTTC.

V and J are TRBV12-3 or TRBV12-4 and TRBJ2-1, with TRBD1 identical over 7 bases. The CDR3 consists of 14 residues. V was clipped by 5 bases and J by 3 bases; unmatched bases: 4. This chain's CDR3 is CASSAQGVYNEQFF. CDR3 coding DNA: TGTGCCAGCAGTGCGCAGGGGGTCTACAATGAGCAGTTCTTC.

This clonotype has more than one count but fewer than ten. This chain joins TRBV29-1 and TRBJ2-7, with TRBD1 as a possible D gene (5 bases). The germline gives CDR1 SQVTM, CDR2 ANQGSEA. There are 17 residues in the CDR3. V lost 1 base and J 7 bases, leaving 26 bases between the germline ends. CDR3 bases: TGCAGCGTTGAAGTCTTCCAGGGCATAGGTCAGCTGAGGGAGCAGTACTTC. It yields the protein CSVEVFQGIGQLREQYF.

The chain carries TRBV20-1 and TRBJ2-7, with 9 bases aligning to TRBD2. The V and J ends lost 3 bases and 4 bases, in that order; junction bases with no gene match: 4. This CDR3 is built from 13 residues. CDR1 and CDR2 from the germline V gene are DFQATT and SNEGSKA (reference sequence). CDR3 amino acids: CSARRLAGYEQYF. The CDR3 DNA sequence: TGCAGTGCTAGGAGGCTAGCGGGGTACGAGCAGTACTTC.

The V call is TRBV29-1, the J call TRBJ2-1; D ambiguous. The CDR3 length is 13 residues. The V gene lost 4 bases and the J gene lost 6 bases, with 13 bases spanning the gap. Looked up from germline, CDR1 is SQVTM and CDR2 is ANQGSEA. The CDR3 nucleotides are TGCAGCGTTGGTTCCTTGAGTGGCAATGAGCAGTTCTTC. This encodes CSVGSLSGNEQFF.

There are a few counts of this clonotype. The CDR3 loop is CASSATGSYEQYF. As DNA, the CDR3 is TGTGCCAGCAGCGCCACAGGGTCCTACGAGCAGTACTTC. The chain has TRBV7-2 and TRBJ2-7; D is perhaps TRBD1 (6 bases). The CDR3 spans 13 residues. Per germline, CDR1 SGHTA and CDR2 FQGNSA. V lost 5 bases, J lost 1 base, and 9 bases lay in between.

In this sample, this clonotype turned up a few times. The genes are TRBV20-1 and TRBJ2-7; weak D call: TRBD1 (6 bases). The CDR3 has 17 amino acids. The V end was cut by 0 bases, the J end by 3 bases, with 21 bases between. Germline loops: CDR1 DFQATT, CDR2 SNEGSKA (reference sequence). The CDR3 DNA is TGCAGTGCTAGAGATCTAAGAACAGACAGGCCGATCTACGAGCAGTACTTC. This translates into CSARDLRTDRPIYEQYF.

The rearrangement joins TRBV4-2 to TRBJ2-7, with TRBD2 as a possible D gene (6 bases). CDR3 length: 16 residues. The ends were cut back, 0 bases at V and 0 bases at J, with 12 bases in the middle. The germline gives CDR1 LGHNA, CDR2 YNFKEQ. CDR3 in amino acids: CASSQDTSGPSYEQYF. As DNA, the CDR3 is TGTGCCAGCAGCCAAGATACCAGCGGGCCCTCCTACGAGCAGTACTTC.

The rearrangement links TRBV6-2 or TRBV6-3 to TRBJ2-1; D not resolved. CDR3 length: 13 amino acids. The germline V gene has CDR1 MNHEY and CDR2 SVGEGT. Trimming removed 5 bases from V and 4 bases from J, with 9 bases in between. The DNA for the CDR3 is TGTGCCAGCAGTGCGGACGGTTACAATGAGCAGTTCTTC. The encoded protein is CASSADGYNEQFF.

This clonotype was seen at least ten times. V usage is TRBV5-1 and J usage is TRBJ1-1, with D tentatively TRBD1 (5 bases). Germline assignment: CDR1 SGHRS and CDR2 YFSETQ. V was pared by 2 bases and J by 1 base, with 18 bases between. This CDR3 spans 17 amino acids. CDR3: CASSLPQRGRSNTEAFF. The CDR3 bases are TGCGCCAGCAGCTTACCCCAAAGGGGCAGGTCGAACACTGAAGCTTTCTTT.

This clonotype has more than one count but fewer than ten. The J gene is TRBJ2-7, the V gene TRBV7-2; TRBD1 might be the D (5 bases). Trimming shortened V by 1 base and J by 0 bases, and 10 bases separated the two germline ends. The CDR3 length is 15 residues. Germline assignment: CDR1 SGHTA and CDR2 FQGNSA. CDR3 bases: TGTGCCAGCAGCTTAGGGACAATAAACTCCTACGAGCAGTACTTC. Encoded protein: CASSLGTINSYEQYF.

This clonotype was recorded a few times. The chain is built from TRBV29-1 and TRBJ1-1, with TRBD1 identical over 7 bases. V lost 7 bases and J lost 0; bases outside the gene matches: 5. Germline V gene lookup returns CDR1 SQVTM and CDR2 ANQGSEA. The CDR3 has 13 residues. The CDR3 DNA sequence: TGCAGCGCCCAGACAGGGATGAACACTGAAGCTTTCTTT. Protein: CSAQTGMNTEAFF.

This clonotype has a handful of counts. The chain recombines TRBV28 with TRBJ1-3, with D unclear. This CDR3 is 14 amino acids long. Trimming removed 7 bases from V and 0 bases from J, with 10 bases in between. The germline CDR1 and CDR2 sequences are MDHEN and SYDVKM. DNA of the CDR3: TGTGCCAGCATATCACGGGACTCTGGAAACACCATATATTTT. It encodes CASISRDSGNTIYF.

This clonotype was found many times. This chain links TRBV5-6 with TRBJ2-7; 9 bases are a match to TRBD2. The CDR3 spans 18 residues. Germline V gene lookup returns CDR1 SGHDT and CDR2 YYEEEE. The V segment lost 4 bases and the J segment 0 bases; nucleotides outside the gene matches: 14. This CDR3 reads CASSSLAGRILSSYEQYF. In DNA, the CDR3 is TGTGCCAGCAGCAGCCTAGCGGGGCGGATACTTAGCTCCTACGAGCAGTACTTC.

This clonotype was seen a handful of times. This rearrangement joins TRBV25-1 to TRBJ1-2; tentatively, D is TRBD1 (5 bases). The germline V gene has CDR1 MGHDK and CDR2 SYGVNS. With 3 bases removed from V and 8 bases from J, the gap between germline ends came to 13 bases. This CDR3 contains 13 residues. In DNA form, the CDR3 reads TGTGCCAGCAGTGAGTTTGGGGCGGCGGGCTACACCTTC. Translation gives CASSEFGAAGYTF.

This clonotype was picked up a small number of times. This chain connects TRBV5-1 to TRBJ2-1, with 7 bases lining up with TRBD2. The CDR3 runs to 13 residues. Unmatched junction bases numbered 2, after V lost 2 bases and J lost 6 bases. Germline loops: CDR1 SGHRS, CDR2 YFSETQ. CDR3 residues: CASSFGLVNEQFF. The CDR3, as DNA: TGCGCCAGCAGCTTCGGACTAGTCAATGAGCAGTTCTTC.